There are a few counts of the clone carrying this TCR beta chain. As yet, its antigen is unknown. The PCR employed 60 Vbeta primers together with 13 Jbeta primers. The protocol was immunoSEQ multiplex PCR, while the TCRdb copy is restricted to in-frame clones and leaves out a portion. This repertoire shows roughly 73,000 clones, 65% to 80% found once; its top ten account for 9.5% to 15%. The entry originates in a study of cytomegalovirus exposure and HLA in healthy donors. The study, taken as a whole, reports: Later analysis associated a missense DCLRE1C variant with TCR beta V- and J-gene trimming.

The CDR3 length is 14 residues. Trimming at V came to 7 bases and at J to 6 bases, leaving 9 bases not matched to a gene. In germline, CDR1 is LNHDA, CDR2 SQIVND (reference sequence). This receptor was identified in a man aged 65 to 79 in good health and CMV-seronegative. The sequenced sample was PBMCs. This chain uses TRBV19 with TRBJ2-3; TRBD2 matches at 8 bases. Here the CDR3 reads CASMDGRARDTQYF. CDR3 coding DNA: TGTGCCAGTATGGACGGGAGGGCCCGGGATACGCAGTATTTT.